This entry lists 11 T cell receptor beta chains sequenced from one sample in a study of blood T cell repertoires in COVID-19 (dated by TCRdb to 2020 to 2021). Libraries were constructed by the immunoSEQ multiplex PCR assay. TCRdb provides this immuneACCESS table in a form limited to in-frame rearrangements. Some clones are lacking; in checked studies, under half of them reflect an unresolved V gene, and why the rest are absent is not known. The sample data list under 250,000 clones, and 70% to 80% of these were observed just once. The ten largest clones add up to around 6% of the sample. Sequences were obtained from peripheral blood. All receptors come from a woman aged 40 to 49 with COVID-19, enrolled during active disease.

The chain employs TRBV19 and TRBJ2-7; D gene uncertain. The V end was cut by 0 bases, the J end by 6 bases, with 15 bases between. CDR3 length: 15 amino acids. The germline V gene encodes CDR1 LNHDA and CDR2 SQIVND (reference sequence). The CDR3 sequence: CASSIDVSLPGEQYF. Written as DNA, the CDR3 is TGTGCCAGTAGTATAGATGTCTCCCTTCCGGGCGAGCAGTACTTC. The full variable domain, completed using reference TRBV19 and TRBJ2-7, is DGGITQSPKYLFRKEGQNVTLSCEQNLNHDAMYWYRQDPGQGLRLIYYSQIVNDFQKGDIAEGYSVSREKKESFPLTVTSAQKNPTAFYLCASSIDVSLPGEQYFGPGTRLTVT.

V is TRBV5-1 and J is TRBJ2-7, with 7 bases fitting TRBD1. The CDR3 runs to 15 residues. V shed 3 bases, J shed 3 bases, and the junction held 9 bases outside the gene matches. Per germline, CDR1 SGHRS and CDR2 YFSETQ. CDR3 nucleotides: TGCGCCAGCAGCTCTCCCGGGACAGCGATCTACGAGCAGTACTTC. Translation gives CASSSPGTAIYEQYF.

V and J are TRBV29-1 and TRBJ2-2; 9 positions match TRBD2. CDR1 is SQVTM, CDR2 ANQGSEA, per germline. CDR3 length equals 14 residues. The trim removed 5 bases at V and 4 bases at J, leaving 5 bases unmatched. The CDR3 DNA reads TGCAGCGTTCTCCCTAGCGGGGTCACCGGGGAGCTGTTTTTT. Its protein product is CSVLPSGVTGELFF.

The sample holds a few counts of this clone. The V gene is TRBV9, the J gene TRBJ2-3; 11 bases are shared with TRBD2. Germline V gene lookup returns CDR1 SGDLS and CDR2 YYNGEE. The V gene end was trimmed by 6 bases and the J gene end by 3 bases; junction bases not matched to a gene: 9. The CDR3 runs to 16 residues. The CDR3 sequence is CASTALAGGLTDTQYF. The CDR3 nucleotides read TGTGCCAGCACCGCGCTAGCGGGGGGTCTGACAGATACGCAGTATTTT.

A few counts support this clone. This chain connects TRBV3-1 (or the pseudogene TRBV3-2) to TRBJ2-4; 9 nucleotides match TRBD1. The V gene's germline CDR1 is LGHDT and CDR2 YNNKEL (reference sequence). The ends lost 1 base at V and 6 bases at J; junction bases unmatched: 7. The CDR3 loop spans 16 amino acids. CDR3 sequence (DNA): TGTGCCAGCAGCCAAGTAGGGACAGGGTCCGGAAACATTCAGTACTTC. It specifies CASSQVGTGSGNIQYF.

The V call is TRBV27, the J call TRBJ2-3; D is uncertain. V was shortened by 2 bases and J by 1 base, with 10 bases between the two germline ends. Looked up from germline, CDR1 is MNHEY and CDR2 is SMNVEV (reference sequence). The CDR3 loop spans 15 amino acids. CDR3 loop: CASSLTLRGTDTQYF. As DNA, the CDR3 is TGTGCCAGCAGTTTAACCTTACGGGGCACAGATACGCAGTATTTT.

CDR3 nucleotides: TGTGCCAGCAAGGGGGGACAGAACTACGAGCAGTACTTC. It yields the protein CASKGGQNYEQYF. V is TRBV19 and J is TRBJ2-7, with D possibly matching TRBD1 (7 bases). Trimming stripped 9 bases from V and 3 bases from J, with 15 bases between. The CDR3 consists of 13 residues. Germline CDR1 reads LNHDA; CDR2 reads SQIVND (reference sequence).

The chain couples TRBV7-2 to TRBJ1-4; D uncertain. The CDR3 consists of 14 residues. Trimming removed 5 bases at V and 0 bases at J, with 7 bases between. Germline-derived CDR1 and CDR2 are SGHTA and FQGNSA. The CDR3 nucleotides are TGTGCCAGCAGCCAAGACACAACTAATGAAAAACTGTTTTTT. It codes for CASSQDTTNEKLFF.

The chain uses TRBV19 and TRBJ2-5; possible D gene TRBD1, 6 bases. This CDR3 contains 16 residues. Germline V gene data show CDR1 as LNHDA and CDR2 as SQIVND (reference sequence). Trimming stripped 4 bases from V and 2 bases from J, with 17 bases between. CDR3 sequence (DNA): TGTGCCAGTAGTACTGCTGATAGGGGGTATCAAGAGACCCAGTACTTC. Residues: CASSTADRGYQETQYF.

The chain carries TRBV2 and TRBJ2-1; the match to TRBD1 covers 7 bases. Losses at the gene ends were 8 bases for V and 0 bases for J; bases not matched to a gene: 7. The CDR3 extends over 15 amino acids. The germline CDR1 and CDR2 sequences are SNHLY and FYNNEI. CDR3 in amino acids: CASPEGASSYNEQFF. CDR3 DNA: TGTGCCAGCCCTGAGGGGGCGAGCTCCTACAATGAGCAGTTCTTC.

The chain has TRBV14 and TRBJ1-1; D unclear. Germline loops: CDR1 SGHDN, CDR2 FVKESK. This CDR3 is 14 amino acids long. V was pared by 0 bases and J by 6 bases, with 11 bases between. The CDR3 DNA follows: TGTGCCAGCAGCCAAGATCTTACGCGATCTGAAGCTTTCTTT. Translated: CASSQDLTRSEAFF.